The 24 T cell receptor beta chains listed next were all sequenced from one sample in a study of STAT5B mutations in CD4+ large granular lymphocyte leukemia. Libraries were prepared by immunoSEQ multiplex PCR; TCRdb keeps only in-frame clonotypes and omits some of them. The sample has about 48,000 clones, 60% to 75% seen once; the top ten hold about 1.6%. Sequenced material: CD4+ T cells from blood buffy coats. The origin of the receptors is a human donor in good health.

V and J are TRBV28 and TRBJ2-3; no clear D gene. Germline-derived CDR1 and CDR2 are MDHEN and SYDVKM. CDR3 size: 13 residues. V was trimmed by 9 bases and J by 0 bases, leaving 10 bases between them. In DNA form, the CDR3 reads TGTGCCAGTCAGTGGCCTAGCACAGATACGCAGTATTTT. Residues: CASQWPSTDTQYF.

The rearrangement uses TRBV5-4 and TRBJ2-5; a weak D match, TRBD2 (7 bases). V lost 4 bases and J 1 base, leaving 17 bases between the germline ends. Germline-derived CDR1 and CDR2 are SGHNT and YYREEE (reference sequence). The CDR3 length is 16 residues. For the CDR3, the DNA is TGTGCCAGCAGCCCCGGGGCTAGGGGGGGCCAAGAGACCCAGTACTTC. Protein: CASSPGARGGQETQYF.

The rearrangement uses TRBV5-1 and TRBJ2-1, with a possible D match to TRBD1 (5 bases). CDR1 and CDR2 (germline): SGHRS, YFSETQ. CDR3 length: 14 amino acids. V lost 4 bases, J lost 6 bases, and 14 bases lay in between. The CDR3 here is CASSPSRGGNEQFF. For the CDR3, the DNA is TGCGCCAGCAGCCCTAGTAGGGGTGGCAATGAGCAGTTCTTC.

The V call is TRBV2, the J call TRBJ1-2; a weak D match, TRBD1 (5 bases). Germline loops: CDR1 SNHLY, CDR2 FYNNEI. Trimming stripped 8 bases from V and 8 bases from J, with 21 bases between. CDR3 length equals 14 residues. CDR3 residues: CASGGRRGLEGYTF. Written as DNA, the CDR3 is TGTGCCAGCGGGGGGAGGAGGGGATTGGAGGGCTACACCTTC.

The gene calls are TRBV5-1 and TRBJ2-2; 8 positions match TRBD1. The V gene end was trimmed by 4 bases and the J gene end by 6 bases; junction bases not matched to a gene: 17. The CDR3 has 18 amino acids. The V gene's germline CDR1 is SGHRS and CDR2 YFSETQ. CDR3 sequence (DNA): TGCGCCAGCAGCACCGGGTTTAGGACAGGGCGCGATGCCGGGGAGCTGTTTTTT. This encodes CASSTGFRTGRDAGELFF.

Only a few counts were recorded for this clone. V gene TRBV4-1 combines with J gene TRBJ1-4; TRBD1 might be the D (5 bases). Germline-derived CDR1 and CDR2 are MGHRA and YSYEKL. Trimming removed 0 bases from V and 8 bases from J, with 16 bases in between. The CDR3 is 16 residues long. The CDR3 here is CASSQEWGLWDEKLFF. The CDR3 bases are TGCGCCAGCAGCCAAGAGTGGGGACTTTGGGACGAAAAACTGTTTTTT.

V is TRBV23-1 and J is TRBJ1-4; the D is unclear. TRBV23-1 is sorted into the ORF group, with uncertain function. There are 19 residues in the CDR3. V was cut by 6 bases and J by 8 bases, with 31 bases left in between. CDR3 residues: CASRRPPLLDRIGREKLFF. The CDR3 coding sequence is TGCGCCAGCAGAAGACCCCCTCTACTGGACCGGATCGGGAGGGAAAAACTGTTTTTT.

This clone has only a few counts. V gene TRBV7-9 combines with J gene TRBJ2-5; 8 nucleotides align to TRBD2. J was trimmed by 4 bases and V by 5 bases; bases with no gene match: 3. CDR3 length: 13 residues. Germline CDR1 reads SEHNR; CDR2 reads FQNEAQ (reference sequence). CDR3 sequence: CASSPGGLETQYF. CDR3 coding DNA: TGTGCCAGCAGCCCGGGAGGGCTAGAGACCCAGTACTTC.

J is TRBJ2-2 and V is TRBV6-1; no reliable D call. CDR1 and CDR2 from the germline V gene are MNHNS and SASEGT. CDR3 size: 15 residues. V was clipped by 8 bases and J by 0 bases, with 13 bases between them. In nucleotides, the CDR3 is TGTGCCAGCGAAGCCTTCCCAGCGAACACCGGGGAGCTGTTTTTT. As protein: CASEAFPANTGELFF.

This clone was seen once. The chain is built from TRBV2 and TRBJ2-7; 8 bases map to TRBD1. Germline V gene data show CDR1 as SNHLY and CDR2 as FYNNEI. The CDR3 extends over 14 amino acids. After removal of 7 bases from V and 3 bases from J, the junction contained 8 bases not matched to a gene. Written as DNA, the CDR3 is TGTGCCAGCAAGGCAGGGGGCGGCTTCTACGAGCAGTACTTC. Protein: CASKAGGGFYEQYF.

This clone was detected once. This chain uses TRBV7-9 with TRBJ2-7; possibly TRBD1 for D (5 bases). CDR3 length: 15 residues. V was shortened by 1 base and J by 2 bases, with 12 bases between the two germline ends. The germline gives CDR1 SEHNR, CDR2 FQNEAQ (reference sequence). CDR3 region: CASSLGSGLTYEQYF. The CDR3 nucleotides read TGTGCCAGCAGCTTAGGTTCAGGGTTAACCTACGAGCAGTACTTC.

The rearrangement joins TRBV19 to TRBJ1-4; D may be TRBD1 (6 bases). Germline loops: CDR1 LNHDA, CDR2 SQIVND (reference sequence). V was pared by 5 bases and J by 7 bases, with 20 bases between. The CDR3 sequence is 16 residues long. CDR3 nucleotide sequence: TGTGCCAGTAGTGCCGCGGGGACAACAAGAAGTGAAAAACTGTTTTTT. Translated: CASSAAGTTRSEKLFF.

The chain is built from TRBV10-3 and TRBJ1-2; the match to TRBD1 covers 7 bases. J was trimmed by 8 bases and V by 6 bases; bases with no gene match: 9. Germline V CDR1 and CDR2: ENHRY, SYGVKD. This CDR3 region has 13 residues. For the CDR3, the DNA is TGTGCCATCAGGGGCGGCCAGGGGGGAGGCTACACCTTC. This gives the protein CAIRGGQGGGYTF.

J is TRBJ1-4 and V is TRBV5-8, with D unclear. Germline-derived CDR1 and CDR2 are SGHTS and YDEGEE. This CDR3 region has 15 residues. Trimming shortened V by 5 bases and J by 7 bases, and 18 bases separated the two germline ends. CDR3 nucleotides: TGTGCCAGCAGAAAGCCGGGCCTCAACGGTGAAAAACTGTTTTTT. Protein: CASRKPGLNGEKLFF.

The chain recombines TRBV28 with TRBJ2-3; D may match TRBD1 or TRBD2 (5 bases each). The CDR3 contains 14 residues. V dropped 5 bases and J dropped 0 bases, with 9 bases sitting between them. The germline V gene encodes CDR1 MDHEN and CDR2 SYDVKM. The chain's CDR3 is CASSQRDSTDTQYF. The CDR3 coding sequence is TGTGCCAGCAGTCAAAGGGACAGCACAGATACGCAGTATTTT.

This chain joins TRBV5-1 and TRBJ2-5; 7 bases are shared with TRBD1. In germline, CDR1 is SGHRS, CDR2 YFSETQ. The CDR3 sequence is 16 residues long. The V and J ends lost 2 bases and 5 bases, in that order; junction bases with no gene match: 12. In DNA, the CDR3 is TGCGCCAGCAGCTTAACAGGGGTCGGGGCGTGGGAGACCCAGTACTTC. Translated: CASSLTGVGAWETQYF.

V usage is TRBV11-3 and J usage is TRBJ2-2; tentative D call: TRBD1 (6 bases). V was clipped by 5 bases and J by 1 base, with 11 bases between them. The CDR3 has 15 amino acids. The V gene's germline CDR1 is SGHNT and CDR2 YENEEA. CDR3 coding DNA: TGTGCCAGCAGCAAAGGGGGACAGAACACCGGGGAGCTGTTTTTT. The encoded protein is CASSKGGQNTGELFF. Full variable domain (missing parts from reference TRBV11-3 and TRBJ2-2): EAGVVQSPRYKIIEKKQPVAFWCNPISGHNTLYWYLQNLGQGPELLIRYENEEAVDDSQLPKDRFSAERLKGVDSTLKIQPAELGDSAVYLCASSKGGQNTGELFFGEGSRLTVL.

The rearrangement uses TRBV6-4 and TRBJ2-7; 9 nucleotides agree with TRBD2. The germline V gene encodes CDR1 MRHNA and CDR2 SNTAGT. After removal of 0 bases from V and 4 bases from J, the junction contained 7 bases not matched to a gene. The CDR3 extends over 16 amino acids. As DNA, the CDR3 is TGTGCCAGCAGTGACTCGCGCGGCGGGGGGGGGTACGAGCAGTACGTC. Residues: CASSDSRGGGGYEQYV.

The rearrangement links TRBV4-1 to TRBJ2-1; no firm D call. Germline CDR1 reads MGHRA; CDR2 reads YSYEKL. The germline V and J ends were trimmed by 1 base and 3 bases, with 22 bases remaining between them. The CDR3 is 19 amino acids. CDR3 protein: CASSQGAVPGRQLYNEQFF. CDR3 DNA sequence: TGCGCCAGCAGCCAAGGCGCCGTCCCCGGCAGGCAACTCTACAATGAGCAGTTCTTC.

This rearrangement joins TRBV4-2 to TRBJ1-2; 7 bases are a match to TRBD1. V trimming: 0 bases; J trimming: 8 bases; junction bases outside the gene matches: 6. The CDR3 has 14 residues. Germline assignment: CDR1 LGHNA and CDR2 YNFKEQ. The CDR3: CASSQEVSGGGYTF. The CDR3, as DNA: TGTGCCAGCAGCCAAGAGGTGTCAGGGGGGGGCTACACCTTC.

The rearrangement joins TRBV28 to TRBJ2-7; tentative D call: TRBD1 (5 bases). This CDR3 contains 13 residues. CDR1 and CDR2 (germline): MDHEN, SYDVKM. The germline V and J ends were trimmed by 7 bases and 5 bases, with 15 bases remaining between them. CDR3 bases: TGTGCCAGCACCACTGGGGCCTATGACGAGCAGTACTTC. Protein: CASTTGAYDEQYF.

The J gene is TRBJ2-3, the V gene TRBV7-3; D not resolved. CDR3 length: 13 amino acids. Germline V gene data show CDR1 as SGHTA and CDR2 as FQGTGA. V was shortened by 5 bases and J by 0 bases, with 6 bases between the two germline ends. The CDR3 is CASSITSTDTQYF. In DNA form, the CDR3 reads TGTGCCAGCAGCATCACTAGCACAGATACGCAGTATTTT.

CDR3 nucleotides: TGTGCCAGCAGGGGGGGCGGGCCCCTTAGCTATGGCTACACCTTC. Its translation is CASRGGGPLSYGYTF. The rearrangement links TRBV6-6 to TRBJ1-2; TRBD1 might be the D (6 bases). The CDR3 contains 15 residues. V dropped 6 bases and J dropped 4 bases, with 18 bases sitting between them. The germline V gene has CDR1 MNHNY and CDR2 SVGAGI (reference sequence).

The chain has TRBV6-5 and TRBJ2-7; 7 positions match TRBD2. This CDR3 is built from 14 residues. Unmatched junction bases numbered 1, after V lost 2 bases and J lost 0 bases. The germline V gene has CDR1 MNHEY and CDR2 SVGAGI. The CDR3 nucleotides read TGTGCCAGCAGTTACGGCGGGGGCTCCTACGAGCAGTACTTC. The encoded protein is CASSYGGGSYEQYF.